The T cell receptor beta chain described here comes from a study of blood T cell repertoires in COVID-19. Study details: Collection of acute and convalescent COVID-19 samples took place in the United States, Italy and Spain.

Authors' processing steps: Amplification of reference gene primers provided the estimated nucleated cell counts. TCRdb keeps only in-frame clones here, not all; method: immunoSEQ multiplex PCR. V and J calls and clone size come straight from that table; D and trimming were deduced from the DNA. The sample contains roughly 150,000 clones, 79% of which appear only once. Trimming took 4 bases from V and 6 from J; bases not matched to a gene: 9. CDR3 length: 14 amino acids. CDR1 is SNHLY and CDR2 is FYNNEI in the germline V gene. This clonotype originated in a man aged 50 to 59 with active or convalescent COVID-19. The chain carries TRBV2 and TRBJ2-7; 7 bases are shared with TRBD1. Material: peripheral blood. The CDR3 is CASSVARQGSEQYF. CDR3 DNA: TGTGCCAGCAGTGTAGCGCGACAGGGATCCGAGCAGTACTTC.